This TCR beta chain was captured by sequencing in a study of blood T cell repertoires in COVID-19. Study in general: The United States, Italy and Spain were the sources of the acute and convalescent COVID-19 samples.

The CDR3 spans 15 residues. CDR1 is MNHEY, CDR2 SVGAGI, per germline. V lost 8 bases, J lost 0 bases, and 13 bases lay in between. Sequencing was performed with immunoSEQ multiplex PCR; in TCRdb, only in-frame clones are kept and a portion is missing. The data show about 230,000 clones, with around 92% seen just once and less than 4.5% held by the top ten. The receptor was isolated from a woman aged 30 to 39 with acute COVID-19. Source material: PBMCs or T cells enriched from blood (not recorded which). The chain recombines TRBV6-5 with TRBJ2-2, with D possibly being TRBD2 (7 bases). In DNA form, the CDR3 reads TGTGCCAGCGGGGGGGCAGGGGCGAACACCGGGGAGCTGTTTTTT. It codes for CASGGAGANTGELFF.